The 21 T cell receptor beta chains below come from one sample, sequenced in a study of cytomegalovirus exposure and HLA in healthy donors. Primers included in the PCR were 60 Vbeta and 13 Jbeta primers. Produced via immunoSEQ multiplex PCR; TCRdb's table is partial and in-frame only. The sample includes 65,000 or so clones, 62% seen only once; the top ten take 2.5% to 3.5%. The sample consisted of PBMCs. These receptors came from a man between 25 and 39 years old in good health and CMV-seronegative.

This sequence joins TRBV6-5 and TRBJ2-5; D might be TRBD2 (5 bases). V was clipped by 5 bases and J by 7 bases, with 14 bases between them. Germline V gene data show CDR1 as MNHEY and CDR2 as SVGAGI. This CDR3 spans 13 amino acids. CDR3 in DNA: TGTGCCAGCAGTACGACGGGTGCGGGGACCCAGTACTTC. This translates into CASSTTGAGTQYF.

V is TRBV7-9 and J is TRBJ2-5, with TRBD2 identical over 9 bases. Germline V gene lookup returns CDR1 SEHNR and CDR2 FQNEAQ (reference sequence). V was clipped by 3 bases and J by 5 bases; unmatched bases: 7. This CDR3 spans 15 amino acids. The CDR3 bases are TGTGCCAGCAGCTTGGCGGGGGGGCCCCGGGAGACCCAGTACTTC. Translation gives CASSLAGGPRETQYF.

The chain has TRBV29-1 and TRBJ2-1; D gene uncertain. The length of the CDR3 is 13 residues. In germline, CDR1 is SQVTM, CDR2 ANQGSEA. Deletions cut 8 bases from V and 3 bases from J, with 14 bases between. The CDR3 loop reads CSFRRVLYNEQFF. CDR3 in DNA: TGCAGCTTCCGTCGGGTCCTCTACAATGAGCAGTTCTTC.

The chain carries TRBV2 and TRBJ1-2, with a possible D match to TRBD1 (5 bases). This CDR3 region has 13 residues. Germline CDR1 and CDR2: SNHLY and FYNNEI. Between the trimmed V and J ends, which lost 6 bases and 4 bases, there was a span of 12 bases. In DNA, the CDR3 is TGTGCCAGCAGACAGGTGGCGGTCTATGGCTACACCTTC. Translated: CASRQVAVYGYTF.

This clone was detected only a few times. The V call is TRBV6-5, the J call TRBJ2-3; D uncertain. CDR3 length: 13 residues. Germline lookup yields CDR1 MNHEY and CDR2 SVGAGI. V lost 6 bases, J lost 5 bases, and 12 bases lay in between. The CDR3 sequence is CASSLTTVDTQYF. The CDR3 DNA sequence: TGTGCCAGCAGCCTAACCACAGTAGATACGCAGTATTTT.

The sample holds a few counts of this clone. The chain combines TRBV5-4 with TRBJ1-5; 8 bases map to TRBD1. The CDR3 covers 16 residues. V lost 2 bases to trimming and J lost 0 bases; unmatched junction nucleotides: 4. Germline CDR1 is SGHNT and CDR2 is YYREEE (reference sequence). CDR3 residues: CASSLQGEYSNQPQHF. The CDR3 bases are TGTGCCAGCAGCTTACAGGGGGAGTATAGCAATCAGCCCCAGCATTTT.

The chain links TRBV7-2 to TRBJ2-7; TRBD2 aligns across 10 bases. J lost 4 bases, V lost 4 bases, and 4 bases had no gene match. The CDR3 runs to 14 residues. CDR1 and CDR2 (germline): SGHTA, FQGNSA. The DNA for the CDR3 is TGTGCCAGCAGCTATTTAGCGGGGGGTTACGAGCAGTACTTC. Its protein is CASSYLAGGYEQYF.

The chain is built from TRBV6-5 and TRBJ2-7; TRBD1 matches at 8 bases. Germline values: CDR1 MNHEY, CDR2 SVGAGI. The CDR3 runs to 13 residues. The junction had 7 bases not matched to a gene; V was cut back by 5 bases and J by 7 bases. The CDR3 bases are TGTGCCAGCAGTCAGCAGGGGGCGCAAGAGCAGTACTTC. Encoded protein: CASSQQGAQEQYF.

The chain combines TRBV2 with TRBJ2-5, with 10 bases matching TRBD2. V was pared by 5 bases and J by 2 bases, with 5 bases of the junction left unmatched. This CDR3 is 15 amino acids long. Per the germline V gene, CDR1 is SNHLY and CDR2 is FYNNEI. The CDR3: CASSPGLAEQETQYF. The CDR3 bases are TGTGCCAGCAGTCCCGGACTAGCGGAACAAGAGACCCAGTACTTC.

The rearrangement uses TRBV2 and TRBJ1-6, with D tentatively TRBD1 (6 bases). Deletions cut 5 bases from V and 5 bases from J, with 13 bases between. Germline V lookup: CDR1 SNHLY, CDR2 FYNNEI. This CDR3 contains 15 residues. CDR3 sequence: CASSPRQENNSPLHF. The CDR3 DNA sequence: TGTGCCAGCAGTCCCCGACAGGAGAATAATTCACCCCTCCACTTT. The full variable domain, with the rest looked up from reference TRBV2 and TRBJ1-6, is EPEVTQTPSHQVTQMGQEVILRCVPISNHLYFYWYRQILGQKVEFLVSFYNNEISEKSEIFDDQFSVERPDGSNFTLKIRSTKLEDSAMYFCASSPRQENNSPLHFGNGTRLTVT.

In this sample, this clone turned up a few times. The V gene is TRBV6-6, the J gene TRBJ2-3; D is unclear. CDR1 and CDR2 from the germline V gene are MNHNY and SVGAGI (reference sequence). V dropped 6 bases and J dropped 3 bases, with 10 bases sitting between them. The length of the CDR3 is 13 residues. The CDR3 sequence is CASRLLRTDTQYF. The CDR3 DNA reads as TGTGCCAGCAGATTACTACGGACAGATACGCAGTATTTT.

V and J are TRBV19 and TRBJ1-2; TRBD1 agrees at 7 bases. The trim removed 3 bases at V and 3 bases at J, leaving 1 base unmatched. The CDR3 runs to 13 residues. From germline, CDR1 is LNHDA and CDR2 SQIVND (reference sequence). The CDR3 bases are TGTGCCAGTAGTATTGGGACAGACTATGGCTACACCTTC. Protein: CASSIGTDYGYTF.

The chain is built from TRBV11-2 and TRBJ2-7; 14 positions match TRBD2. Losses at the gene ends were 5 bases for V and 9 bases for J; bases not matched to a gene: 9. Per germline, CDR1 SGHAT and CDR2 FQNNGV. This CDR3 is 15 amino acids long. The CDR3 here is CASSPIGLAGGRQYF. As DNA, the CDR3 is TGTGCCAGCAGCCCGATAGGACTAGCGGGGGGTCGGCAGTACTTC.

The V gene is TRBV30, the J gene TRBJ2-2; the D gene is possibly TRBD1 (5 bases). Germline assignment: CDR1 GTSNPN and CDR2 SVGIG (reference sequence). The V end lost 3 bases, the J end lost 3 bases, and 11 bases lay between the germline ends. CDR3 size: 14 residues. CDR3 nucleotide sequence: TGTGCCTGGAGAAGTAGGGGCCACACCGGGGAGCTGTTTTTT. As protein: CAWRSRGHTGELFF.

The chain recombines TRBV4-2 with TRBJ2-3, with D unresolved. V lost 7 bases to trimming and J lost 2 bases, with 16 bases between them. Germline CDR1 and CDR2: LGHNA and YNFKEQ. The length of the CDR3 is 15 residues. CDR3 sequence reads: CASTRESLFTDTQYF. In nucleotides, the CDR3 is TGTGCCAGCACCCGAGAATCCCTATTCACAGATACGCAGTATTTT.

The chain has TRBV7-8 and TRBJ2-5; D is undetermined. CDR1 and CDR2 from the germline V gene are SGHVS and FQNEAQ. The CDR3 contains 15 residues. V shed 3 bases and J shed 2 bases, with 13 bases lying between them. The CDR3 bases are TGTGCCAGCAGCTTGCACGAAACAGTACAAGAGACCCAGTACTTC. It translates to CASSLHETVQETQYF. Supplemented by reference TRBV7-8 and TRBJ2-5, the full variable domain reads GAGVSQSPRYKVAKRGQDVALRCDPISGHVSLFWYQQALGQGPEFLTYFQNEAQLDKSGLPSDRFFAERPEGSVSTLKIQRTQQEDSAVYLCASSLHETVQETQYFGPGTRLLVL.

The CDR3 nucleotides are TGTGCCAGCAGTTACCTGACAGGGGGTCCCGAGACTGAAGCTTTCTTT. Translated: CASSYLTGGPETEAFF. The chain combines TRBV6-6 with TRBJ1-1, with 9 nucleotides matching TRBD1. Trimming cost V 2 bases and J 5 bases; bases outside gene matches: 9. The CDR3 runs to 16 residues. The germline gives CDR1 MNHNY, CDR2 SVGAGI (reference sequence).

J is TRBJ2-3 and V is TRBV2, with 12 bases that match TRBD2. Germline V gives CDR1 SNHLY, CDR2 FYNNEI. The ends lost 6 bases at V and 7 bases at J; junction bases unmatched: 17. The CDR3 loop spans 18 amino acids. CDR3: CASRRIPGLAGGPNTQYF. CDR3 coding DNA: TGTGCCAGCAGGAGAATCCCAGGGCTAGCGGGGGGGCCGAATACGCAGTATTTT.

This chain connects TRBV9 to TRBJ1-5; unclear D gene. Germline V lookup: CDR1 SGDLS, CDR2 YYNGEE. CDR3 size: 14 residues. The ends were cut back, 3 bases at V and 6 bases at J, with 13 bases in the middle. CDR3 coding DNA: TGTGCCAGCAGCGCCGCAGGTGGTGTTCAGCCCCAGCATTTT. This sequence encodes CASSAAGGVQPQHF. The full variable domain, its missing parts supplied by reference TRBV9 and TRBJ1-5, is DSGVTQTPKHLITATGQRVTLRCSPRSGDLSVYWYQQSLDQGLQFLIQYYNGEERAKGNILERFSAQQFPDLHSELNLSSLELGDSALYFCASSAAGGVQPQHFGDGTRLSIL.

This clone was picked up a small number of times. V and J are TRBV29-1 and TRBJ1-5; perhaps TRBD1 as D (6 bases). Trimming took 1 base from V and 9 from J, leaving 16 bases between them. CDR1 SQVTM and CDR2 ANQGSEA come from the germline V gene. This CDR3 has 14 amino acids. The CDR3 coding sequence is TGCAGCGTTGAAGTGGCGGGGGCCGGCGGGCCCCAGCATTTT. It codes for CSVEVAGAGGPQHF.

The CDR3 DNA sequence: TGTGCCAGCAGCTCCTCGACCCGGACAGGGCCAAGCTCCTACGAGCAGTACTTC. Amino acids: CASSSSTRTGPSSYEQYF. The gene calls are TRBV5-4 and TRBJ2-7; TRBD1 matches at 8 bases. Germline CDR1 SGHNT, CDR2 YYREEE (reference sequence). V was pared by 3 bases and J by 0 bases, with 14 bases of the junction left unmatched. CDR3 size: 18 residues.